This entry is about one T cell receptor (beta chain). Its antigen remains unidentified. These data are taken from a study of Siglec-9 on CD8 T cells in melanoma. The study's findings and limits: In melanoma tumors, a Siglec-9-marked effector memory CD8+ subset reportedly appeared to accumulate.

V was cut by 4 bases and J by 7 bases, with 5 bases left in between. CDR3 length: 11 residues. The V gene's germline CDR1 is SGHRS and CDR2 YFSETQ. Profiling relied on immunoSEQ multiplex PCR, and the TCRdb table lists in-frame clones only, not all of them. The sample yields more than 25,000 clones, more than 80% seen once. Specimen: Siglec-9- CD8+ T cells sorted from blood. This receptor was identified in a human donor in good health. This chain joins TRBV5-1 and TRBJ2-2; the D is unclear. CDR3 bases: TGCGCCAGCAGCAATAACGGGGAGCTGTTTTTT. Translating gives CASSNNGELFF.